This T cell receptor (beta chain) was sequenced during a study of CD4 T cells in relation to SARS-CoV-2 and coronaviruses. About this clone: Antigen specificity is unknown.

The data were produced by immunoSEQ multiplex PCR, yet TCRdb's version contains in-frame clones alone and is incomplete. The repertoire consists of about 24,000 clones, with around 74% occurring once and the leading ten covering roughly 12%. Unexposed donor CD4+ T cells date from 2011-2018, before the COVID-19 pandemic. CD4+ T cells were isolated from the cells after around 10 days of culture. Cultures received half-medium IL-2 refreshes on days 3 and 7. This CDR3 region has 15 residues. The germline gives CDR1 MNHEY, CDR2 SVGEGT. With V trimmed by 0 bases and J by 5 bases, 7 bases remained unmatched.

The chain uses TRBV6-2 or TRBV6-3 and TRBJ2-7; 7 bases agree with TRBD1. The source of this sequence is a human donor in good health. Source material: CD4+ T cells from PBMCs, cultured in vitro. The CDR3 DNA reads TGTGCCAGCAGTTACTCAAACAGGGGTAACCACGAGCAGTACTTC. Protein product: CASSYSNRGNHEQYF.